The table lists the clone carrying this T cell receptor beta chain with many counts. In TCRdb, the 5' RACE reads were re-called with MiXCR into one record per CDR3 protein. The data hold over 45,000 distinct CDR3 sequences, with 2.5% to 3.5% observed a single time. This specimen comes from a study of neurological immune-mediated disorders. The germline gives CDR1 ENHRY, CDR2 SYGVKD. V gave up 5 bases and J gave up 7 bases, with 20 bases separating them. The CDR3 extends over 15 amino acids. The chain combines TRBV10-3 with TRBJ1-2, with D possibly TRBD1 on 6 matching bases. This clonotype was sampled from a woman in her forties or fifties with multiple sclerosis. Sequenced: PBMCs. Written as DNA, the CDR3 is TGTGCCATCAGTACCTCCCTCGGACAGTCGCCTGGCTACACCTTC. It translates to CAISTSLGQSPGYTF.